This T cell receptor (beta chain) was identified in a study of blood T cell repertoires in COVID-19. Background on the study: The United States, Italy and Spain provided the acute and convalescent COVID-19 samples. In each case, the material was cDNA or gDNA derived from T cells, B-cell-depleted T cells, or PBMCs.

This clone was found a few times. Per the study methods: Estimation of nucleated cell counts relied on the amplification of reference gene primers. TCRdb's copy holds only in-frame clones and misses some; the assay was immunoSEQ multiplex PCR. V, J and clone size were drawn from that table, and D and trimming were deduced from the DNA. The table records fewer than 120,000 clones, 87% of them present only once. This TCR was recovered from a human donor in a cohort sampled during active COVID-19. The sequencing input was peripheral blood.

The CDR3 DNA is TGTGCCTGGAGCGGGAGCGGGACTCCAACGCAGTACTTC. Amino acid sequence: CAWSGSGTPTQYF. This chain uses TRBV30 with TRBJ2-7, with 7 nucleotides matching TRBD2. CDR1 and CDR2 from the germline V gene are GTSNPN and SVGIG (reference sequence). The V gene end was trimmed by 3 bases and the J gene end by 9 bases; junction bases not matched to a gene: 11. The CDR3 loop spans 13 amino acids.